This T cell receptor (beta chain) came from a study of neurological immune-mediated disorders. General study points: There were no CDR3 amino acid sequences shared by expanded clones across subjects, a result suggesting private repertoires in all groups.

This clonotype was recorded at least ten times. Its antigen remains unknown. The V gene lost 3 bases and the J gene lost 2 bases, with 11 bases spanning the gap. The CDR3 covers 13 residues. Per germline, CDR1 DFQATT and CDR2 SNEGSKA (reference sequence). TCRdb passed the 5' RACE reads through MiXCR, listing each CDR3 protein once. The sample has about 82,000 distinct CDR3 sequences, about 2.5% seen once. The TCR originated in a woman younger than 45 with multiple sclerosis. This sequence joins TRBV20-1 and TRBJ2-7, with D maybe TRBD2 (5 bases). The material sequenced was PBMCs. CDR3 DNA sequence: TGCAGTGCTAGCTTCGGGAATACCTACGAGCAGTACTTC. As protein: CSASFGNTYEQYF.